What follows are 3 T cell receptor beta chains derived from one specimen sequenced in a study of tumor-infiltrating lymphocytes in primary liver carcinoma. Starting material of 400 to 600 ng total RNA yielded TCR beta cDNA via a constant-region primer. Slightly modified ARM-PCR served as the procedure for the TCR beta libraries. These libraries came from three rounds of nested multiplex PCR. The study ran its first two PCR rounds for nine to eleven cycles each, using TRBV1-TRBV30 forward primers and a C-beta reverse primer. TCRdb re-analysed the multiplex PCR reads in MiXCR, keeping a single row per CDR3 protein. This sample yields roughly 100,000 distinct CDR3 sequences, of which about 67% are seen a single time; approximately 12% belongs to the top ten. Taking about 19-31 mg of unsorted bulk tissue, the authors co-extracted RNA and DNA. Sequencing was done on a sample of liver tumor tissue from sampling region 2. Subset in this sample: tumor region T2, inferior pole. The receptors were gathered from a woman aged 55-75 years with primary liver carcinoma and hepatitis B virus infection.

By sample share, this clonotype is large. V usage is TRBV11-1 and J usage is TRBJ2-7; D might be TRBD2 (6 bases). CDR3 length equals 15 residues. The germline CDR1 and CDR2 sequences are SGHAT and FQDESV (reference sequence). V was cut by 4 bases and J by 2 bases, with 15 bases left in between. DNA of the CDR3: TGTGCCAGCAGCTGGGGCGGGACGAGGACCTACGAGCAGTACTTC. Translated: CASSWGGTRTYEQYF.

Regarding this clonotype: The CDR3 ends on some other residue instead of the conserved phenylalanine or tryptophan, so this is likely a read error. The chain is built from TRBV11-1 and TRBJ2-6; the match to TRBD1 covers 7 bases. Germline CDR1 SGHAT, CDR2 FQDESV (reference sequence). The CDR3 contains 17 residues. The CDR3 DNA reads as TGTGCCAGCAACCCCCCGACAGGGAGCTCTGGGCCCAACGTCCTGACTATC. Its translation: CASNPPTGSSGPNVLTI.

Notes on this clonotype: One end of the junction varies from germline; a read error may be responsible. The chain uses TRBV11-2 and TRBJ2-1; D might be TRBD2 (5 bases). The DNA matches TRBJ2-7 better at its end, which makes the J call doubtful. Germline CDR1 reads SGHAT; CDR2 reads FQNNGV. The CDR3 totals 14 residues. The CDR3 protein is CTSSPDSRYREQYF. The DNA for the CDR3 is TGTACCAGCAGTCCGGACTCGCGTTATAGGGAGCAGTACTTC.